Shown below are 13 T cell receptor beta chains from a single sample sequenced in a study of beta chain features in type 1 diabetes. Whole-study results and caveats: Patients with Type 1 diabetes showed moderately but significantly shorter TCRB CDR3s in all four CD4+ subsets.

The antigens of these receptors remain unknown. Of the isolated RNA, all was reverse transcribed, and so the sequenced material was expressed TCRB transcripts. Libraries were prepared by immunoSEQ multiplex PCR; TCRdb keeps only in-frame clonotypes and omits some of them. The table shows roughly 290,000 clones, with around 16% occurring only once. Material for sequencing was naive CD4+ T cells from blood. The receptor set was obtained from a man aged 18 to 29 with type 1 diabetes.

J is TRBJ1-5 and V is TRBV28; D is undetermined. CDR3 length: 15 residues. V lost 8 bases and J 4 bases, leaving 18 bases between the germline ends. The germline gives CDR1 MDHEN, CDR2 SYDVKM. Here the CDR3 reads CASGQASRENQPQHF. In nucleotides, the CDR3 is TGTGCCAGCGGCCAGGCGAGCCGGGAAAATCAGCCCCAGCATTTT. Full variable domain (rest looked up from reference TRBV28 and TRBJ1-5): DVKVTQSSRYLVKRTGEKVFLECVQDMDHENMFWYRQDPGLGLRLIYFSYDVKMKEKGDIPEGYSVSREKKERFSLILESASTNQTSMYLCASGQASRENQPQHFGDGTRLSIL.

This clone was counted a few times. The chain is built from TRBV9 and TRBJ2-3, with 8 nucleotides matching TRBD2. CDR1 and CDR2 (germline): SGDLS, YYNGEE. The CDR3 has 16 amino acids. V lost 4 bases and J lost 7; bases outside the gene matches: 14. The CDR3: CASSPHLGLAVYTQYF. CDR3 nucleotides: TGTGCCAGCAGCCCTCACCTCGGACTAGCCGTGTATACGCAGTATTTT.

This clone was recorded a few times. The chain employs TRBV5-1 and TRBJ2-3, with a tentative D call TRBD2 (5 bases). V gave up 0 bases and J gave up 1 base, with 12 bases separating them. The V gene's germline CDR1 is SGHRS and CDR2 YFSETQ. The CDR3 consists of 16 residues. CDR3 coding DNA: TGCGCCAGCAGCTTGGGAGCCGGAGGAGGCACAGATACGCAGTATTTT. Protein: CASSLGAGGGTDTQYF.

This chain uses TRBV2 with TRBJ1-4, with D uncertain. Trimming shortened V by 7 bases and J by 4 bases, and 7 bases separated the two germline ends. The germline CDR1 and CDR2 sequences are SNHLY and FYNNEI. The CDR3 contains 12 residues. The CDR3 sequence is CASTSGNEKLFF. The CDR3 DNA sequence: TGTGCCAGCACATCGGGTAATGAAAAACTGTTTTTT.

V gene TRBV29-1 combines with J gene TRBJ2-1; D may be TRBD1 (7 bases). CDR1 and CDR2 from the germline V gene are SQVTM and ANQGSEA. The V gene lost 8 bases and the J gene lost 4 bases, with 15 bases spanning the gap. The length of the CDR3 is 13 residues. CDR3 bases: TGCAGCCAATCAGGGGGGCTATACAATGAGCAGTTCTTC. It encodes CSQSGGLYNEQFF.

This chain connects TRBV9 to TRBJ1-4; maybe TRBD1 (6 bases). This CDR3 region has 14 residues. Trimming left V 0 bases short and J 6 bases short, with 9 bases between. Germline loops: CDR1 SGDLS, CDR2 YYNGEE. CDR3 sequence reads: CASSVGGGHEKLFF. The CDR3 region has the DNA TGTGCCAGCAGCGTAGGGGGGGGGCATGAAAAACTGTTTTTT.

The CDR3 protein is CASSRTGSTETQYF. CDR3 DNA sequence: TGTGCCAGCAGTAGAACGGGGAGCACAGAGACCCAGTACTTC. V and J are TRBV2 and TRBJ2-5, with a weak D call TRBD2 (5 bases). V was cut by 5 bases and J by 4 bases, with 14 bases left in between. Germline CDR1 SNHLY, CDR2 FYNNEI. The CDR3 loop spans 14 amino acids.

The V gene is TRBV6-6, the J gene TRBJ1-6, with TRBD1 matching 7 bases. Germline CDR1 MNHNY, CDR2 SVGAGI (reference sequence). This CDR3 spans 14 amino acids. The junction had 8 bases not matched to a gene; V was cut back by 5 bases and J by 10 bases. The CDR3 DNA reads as TGTGCCAGCAGTCCGAACAGGGGAAACTCACCCCTCCACTTT. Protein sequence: CASSPNRGNSPLHF.

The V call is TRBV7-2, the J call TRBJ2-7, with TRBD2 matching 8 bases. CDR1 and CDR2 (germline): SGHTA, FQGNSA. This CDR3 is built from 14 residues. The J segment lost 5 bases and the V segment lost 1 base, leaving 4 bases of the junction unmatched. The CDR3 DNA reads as TGTGCCAGCAGCTTAGAACTAGCGGTCGACGAGCAGTACTTC. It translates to CASSLELAVDEQYF.

The CDR3 bases are TGTGCCAGCAGCTTAGCGAAGCAATACGAGCAGTACTTC. Its translation is CASSLAKQYEQYF. The chain recombines TRBV7-2 with TRBJ2-7; D gene ambiguous. CDR1 and CDR2 from the germline V gene are SGHTA and FQGNSA. The germline V and J ends were trimmed by 0 bases and 4 bases, with 7 bases remaining between them. This CDR3 contains 13 residues.

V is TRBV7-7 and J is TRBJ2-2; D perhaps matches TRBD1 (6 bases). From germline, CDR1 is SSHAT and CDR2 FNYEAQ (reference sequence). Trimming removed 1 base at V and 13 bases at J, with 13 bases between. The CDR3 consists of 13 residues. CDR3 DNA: TGTGCCAGCAGCTTAGACTCTTGGGGGCCGCTGTTTTTT. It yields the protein CASSLDSWGPLFF. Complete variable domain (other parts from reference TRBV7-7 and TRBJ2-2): GAGVSQSPRYKVTKRGQDVTLRCDPISSHATLYWYQQALGQGPEFLTYFNYEAQPDKSGLPSDRFSAERPEGSISTLTIQRTEQRDSAMYRCASSLDSWGPLFFGEGSRLTVL.

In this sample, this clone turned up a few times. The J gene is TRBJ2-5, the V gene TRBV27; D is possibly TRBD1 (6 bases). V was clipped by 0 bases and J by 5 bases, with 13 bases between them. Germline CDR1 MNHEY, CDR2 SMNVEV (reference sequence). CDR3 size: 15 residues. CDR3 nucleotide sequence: TGTGCCAGCAGTTTATCGGGCAGGGGAGTGGAGACCCAGTACTTC. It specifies CASSLSGRGVETQYF.

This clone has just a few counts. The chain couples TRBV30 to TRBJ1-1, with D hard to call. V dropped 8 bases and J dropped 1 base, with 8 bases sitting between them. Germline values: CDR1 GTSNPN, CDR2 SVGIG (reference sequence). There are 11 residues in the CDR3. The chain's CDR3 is CARATNTEAFF. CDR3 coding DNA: TGTGCCAGAGCGACGAACACTGAAGCTTTCTTT.